This T cell receptor (beta chain) was sequenced in a study of blood T cell repertoires in COVID-19. In the study overall: Sources were T cells, B-cell-depleted T cells, or PBMCs; the material itself was cDNA or gDNA.

Per the authors' pipeline: Reference gene primer amplification yielded estimated nucleated cell counts. Profiled with immunoSEQ multiplex PCR; TCRdb holds only in-frame clones, not every one. V and J calls and clone size are given by that table; D and trimming were obtained from the DNA. The sample carries 84,000 or so clones, approximately 82% recorded once. This clone was observed a few times. CDR3 length equals 15 residues. The V gene end was trimmed by 3 bases and the J gene end by 2 bases; junction bases not matched to a gene: 7. CDR1 and CDR2 (germline): SGHRS, YFSETQ. The sample consisted of peripheral blood. The chain recombines TRBV5-1 with TRBJ1-2, with TRBD1 identical over 7 bases. This receptor was identified in a man older than 75 with active or convalescent COVID-19. DNA for the CDR3: TGCGCCAGCAGCTCGGTACAGGGGTTGAACTATGGCTACACCTTC. Translated: CASSSVQGLNYGYTF. The variable domain in full, with the rest retrieved from reference TRBV5-1 and TRBJ1-2, is KAGVTQTPRYLIKTRGQQVTLSCSPISGHRSVSWYQQTPGQGLQFLFEYFSETQRNKGNFPGRFSGRQFSNSRSEMNVSTLELGDSALYLCASSSVQGLNYGYTFGSGTRLTVV.